This T cell receptor (beta chain) derives from a study of cytomegalovirus exposure and HLA in healthy donors. About the study: The roughly 130 validation repertoires, a later analysis reported, used the same platform as the approximately 730 repertoires from the first cohort.

As for this clone: Its matching antigen is unknown.

Study-wide points: In the roughly 130 validation repertoires, a later analysis found that first-cohort TCR clusters tended to co-occur. As was reported, the classifier diagnosed cytomegalovirus status with high specificity and sensitivity. The study flagged roughly 150 TCR beta chains as cytomegalovirus-associated.

TCRdb's copy holds only in-frame clones and misses some; the assay was immunoSEQ multiplex PCR. This table holds 150,000 to 200,000 clones, approximately 85% found once. The sequence came from a woman between 18 and 29 years old in good health and CMV-seronegative. The sequencing sample was made of PBMCs.

The CDR3 coding sequence is TGCGCCAGCAGCGTACAGGGCGGGGGGACTGAAGCTTTCTTT. This codes for CASSVQGGGTEAFF. The chain couples TRBV5-1 to TRBJ1-1; TRBD1 might be the D (6 bases). The germline V gene has CDR1 SGHRS and CDR2 YFSETQ. Trimming removed 4 bases from V and 5 bases from J, with 15 bases in between. The CDR3 is 14 residues long.